This T cell receptor beta chain was retrieved from a study of cytomegalovirus exposure and HLA in healthy donors. Study outcomes and limitations: The dataset shows that most TCR sequences were rare, while some public TCRs occurred in many donors. According to a later analysis, most TCR beta chains associated with CMV appeared HLA-restricted. Follow-up analysis later connected one missense variant in DCLRE1C with trimming of TCR beta V- and J-genes. According to the study, 150 to 200 TCR beta chains were cytomegalovirus-associated.

Regarding this clone: The antigen remains undetermined.

Looked up from germline, CDR1 is MNHEY and CDR2 is SMNVEV (reference sequence). The CDR3 sequence is 15 residues long. Trimming took 3 bases from V and 0 from J, leaving 11 bases between them. The PCR used 60 Vbeta and 13 Jbeta primers. Sequencing used immunoSEQ multiplex PCR; TCRdb keeps in-frame clones, though not all of them. The repertoire holds roughly 200,000 clones, with about 82% as singletons. The specimen was PBMCs. V is TRBV27 and J is TRBJ1-2, with D unclear. This receptor was taken from a woman aged 45-65 years in good health and CMV-seronegative. The CDR3 nucleotides read TGTGCCAGCAGTTTGGAGGGCTTAGCTAACTATGGCTACACCTTC. This codes for CASSLEGLANYGYTF.